This T cell receptor (beta chain) is drawn from a study of cytotoxic CD8 clonotypes in ibrutinib-treated CLL. Study-wide context: Patients: fewer than 12 relapsed/refractory, fewer than 16 treatment-naive, roughly 17 IGHV unmutated. On average, each sample had roughly 230,000 productive templates and approximately 89,000 productive rearrangements.

General study results and limits: Clonality rose at ibrutinib response, held steady in sustained remission, and fell toward baseline at progression.

This clone was recorded once. Its antigen is not known. Profiled with immunoSEQ multiplex PCR; TCRdb holds only in-frame clones, not every one. Here the sample spans 65,000 to 95,000 clones, 85% to 90% being singletons. This CDR3 is 15 amino acids long. The V gene's germline CDR1 is MDHEN and CDR2 SYDVKM. The ends were cut back, 7 bases at V and 8 bases at J, with 20 bases in the middle. The gene calls are TRBV28 and TRBJ1-4; TRBD1 might be the D (6 bases). This specimen consisted of PBMCs, obtained before ibrutinib treatment. The sequence derives from a human donor with chronic lymphocytic leukemia. The CDR3 nucleotides are TGTGCCAGCAAAACCATCGACAGGATGGTCGAAAAACTGTTTTTT. Translated, it gives CASKTIDRMVEKLFF.